Shown below are 19 T cell receptor beta chains from a single sample sequenced in a study of blood T cell repertoires in COVID-19 (dated by TCRdb to 2020 to 2022). Libraries were prepared through the immunoSEQ multiplex PCR assay. What TCRdb holds here is the immuneACCESS table cut down to in-frame rearrangements. Part of the clones is not present; checked against another copy, under half of the missing clones reflect an unresolved V gene, and the others are unexplained. The sample data list some 460,000 clones, and around 89% of these were observed just once. 4% to 5.5% of the sample lies in the top ten. Material for sequencing was peripheral blood. Source of these receptors: a woman in her 30s with acute or convalescent COVID-19.

J is TRBJ2-2 and V is TRBV18; D unresolved. This CDR3 spans 13 amino acids. Germline V CDR1 and CDR2: KGHSH, LQKENI. The germline V and J ends were trimmed by 1 base and 4 bases, with 4 bases remaining between them. The CDR3 protein is CASSPLATGELFF. CDR3 DNA: TGTGCCAGCTCACCACTGGCCACCGGGGAGCTGTTTTTT.

The rearrangement joins TRBV19 to TRBJ2-1, with 7 bases identical to TRBD1. Germline trimming cut 9 bases from V and 8 bases from J; bases unmatched to any gene: 4. Germline-derived CDR1 and CDR2 are LNHDA and SQIVND (reference sequence). The CDR3 covers 11 residues. CDR3 sequence reads: CASHRGYEQFF. CDR3 in DNA: TGTGCCAGCCACAGGGGCTATGAGCAGTTCTTC.

V usage is TRBV18 and J usage is TRBJ1-4; D perhaps matches TRBD1 (6 bases). There are 15 residues in the CDR3. The germline V gene has CDR1 KGHSH and CDR2 LQKENI. The germline V and J ends were trimmed by 2 bases and 6 bases, with 13 bases remaining between them. The CDR3 reads CASSPVQGLYEKLFF. The CDR3 DNA is TGTGCCAGCTCACCAGTACAGGGTCTTTATGAAAAACTGTTTTTT.

Only a few counts were recorded for this clone. The V and J genes are TRBV2 and TRBJ1-6; 7 nucleotides line up with TRBD1. J lost 1 base, V lost 6 bases, and 3 bases had no gene match. Germline V gene data show CDR1 as SNHLY and CDR2 as FYNNEI. The CDR3 runs 15 residues. The CDR3 DNA follows: TGTGCCAGCAGCGGACAGGTATCCTATAATTCACCCCTCCACTTT. Its protein is CASSGQVSYNSPLHF.

V and J are TRBV29-1 and TRBJ2-3; 8 bases fit TRBD2. J gave up 4 bases and V 0 bases, and 0 bases lay outside the gene matches. CDR1 and CDR2 from the germline V gene are SQVTM and ANQGSEA. This CDR3 region has 13 residues. Here the CDR3 DNA reads TGCAGCGTTGAAGAAGCGGGGGCAGATACGCAGTATTTT. Translated, it gives CSVEEAGADTQYF.

This sequence joins TRBV2 and TRBJ1-4; TRBD1 might be the D (6 bases). The V gene's germline CDR1 is SNHLY and CDR2 FYNNEI. CDR3 length: 17 amino acids. The ends were cut back, 7 bases at V and 4 bases at J, with 22 bases in the middle. The CDR3 sequence is CASTSDRVGLGNEKLFF. CDR3 bases: TGTGCCAGCACCTCGGACAGAGTGGGGTTGGGTAATGAAAAACTGTTTTTT.

V gene TRBV18 combines with J gene TRBJ2-1, with TRBD2 matching over 14 bases. The trim removed 3 bases at V and 7 bases at J, leaving 2 bases unmatched. The germline V gene encodes CDR1 KGHSH and CDR2 LQKENI. CDR3 length: 15 residues. The CDR3 DNA reads TGTGCCAGCTCACCTGGACTAGCGGGGGGTAATGAGCAGTTCTTC. This encodes CASSPGLAGGNEQFF.

The rearrangement uses TRBV19 and TRBJ2-4; 7 bases are a match to TRBD1. This CDR3 is built from 15 residues. Germline V gives CDR1 LNHDA, CDR2 SQIVND (reference sequence). V lost 6 bases to trimming and J lost 1 base; unmatched junction nucleotides: 6. The CDR3 DNA follows: TGTGCCAGTAGCCTCGAGGGGGCGGCCAAAAACATTCAGTACTTC. Translation: CASSLEGAAKNIQYF.

This clone was counted only a few times. The V gene is TRBV24-1, the J gene TRBJ2-7; 7 bases map to TRBD1. The CDR3 spans 16 residues. Germline CDR1 reads KGHDR; CDR2 reads SFDVKD. V lost 5 bases, J lost 10 bases, and 19 bases stayed unmatched. CDR3 DNA sequence: TGTGCCACCAGTGGGGTGAAGGGACAGCTCTTGTTCGAACAGTACTTC. This encodes CATSGVKGQLLFEQYF.

The chain links TRBV28 to TRBJ1-2; the D is unclear. Germline assignment: CDR1 MDHEN and CDR2 SYDVKM. The CDR3 extends over 13 amino acids. V was trimmed by 7 bases and J by 2 bases, leaving 11 bases between them. CDR3 DNA sequence: TGTGCCAGCATTAGCGACGGAAACTATGGCTACACCTTC. Amino acids: CASISDGNYGYTF.

The chain uses TRBV10-3 and TRBJ2-7, with 9 bases that match TRBD1. Losses at the gene ends were 0 bases for V and 6 bases for J; bases not matched to a gene: 9. Germline lookup yields CDR1 ENHRY and CDR2 SYGVKD. This CDR3 region has 16 residues. The CDR3 loop is CAISESGGTGQAEQYF. The DNA of the CDR3 is TGTGCCATCAGTGAGTCGGGAGGGACAGGGCAGGCCGAGCAGTACTTC.

The sample holds one count of this clone. V is TRBV6-6 and J is TRBJ1-2, with D uncertain. V lost 6 bases and J lost 8, with 10 bases in between. The CDR3 has 11 residues. CDR1 and CDR2 (germline): MNHNY, SVGAGI (reference sequence). CDR3 in DNA: TGTGCCAGCAGGGAGGGTGGAGGCTACACCTTC. Translating gives CASREGGGYTF.

The chain recombines TRBV5-5 with TRBJ1-2, with D possibly TRBD1 on 5 matching bases. The V and J ends lost 6 bases and 8 bases respectively, with 20 bases between them. CDR3 length: 14 residues. Germline CDR1 SGHKS, CDR2 YYEKEE (reference sequence). The CDR3, as DNA: TGTGCCAGCATTAACTACACAGGACCAGGAGGCTACACCTTC. Its protein product is CASINYTGPGGYTF. Combining the CDR3 with reference TRBV5-5 and TRBJ1-2 gives the whole variable domain DAGVTQSPTHLIKTRGQQVTLRCSPISGHKSVSWYQQVLGQGPQFIFQYYEKEERGRGNFPDRFSARQFPNYSSELNVNALLLGDSALYLCASINYTGPGGYTFGSGTRLTVV.

V is TRBV7-9 and J is TRBJ2-1; maybe TRBD2 (5 bases). With 1 base removed from V and 3 bases from J, the gap between germline ends came to 10 bases. Germline lookup yields CDR1 SEHNR and CDR2 FQNEAQ (reference sequence). The CDR3 is 15 residues long. The CDR3 sequence: CASSLGVSVYNEQFF. DNA of the CDR3: TGTGCCAGCAGCTTAGGGGTTAGCGTCTACAATGAGCAGTTCTTC.

This rearrangement joins TRBV5-1 to TRBJ1-1, with 10 bases that match TRBD1. This CDR3 is built from 18 residues. The V gene end was trimmed by 4 bases and the J gene end by 4 bases; junction bases not matched to a gene: 16. Looked up from germline, CDR1 is SGHRS and CDR2 is YFSETQ. The CDR3 here is CASSVTPGQGIMSTEAFF. CDR3 nucleotide sequence: TGCGCCAGCAGCGTGACTCCGGGACAGGGGATTATGAGCACTGAAGCTTTCTTT.

This chain joins TRBV10-1 and TRBJ2-3, with 10 bases fitting TRBD1. The CDR3 runs 16 residues. CDR1 and CDR2 from the germline V gene are WNHNN and SYGVQD (reference sequence). The J segment lost 5 bases and the V segment lost 5 bases, leaving 10 bases of the junction unmatched. As DNA, the CDR3 is TGCGCCAGCAGTCCTCGGACAGGGGGTGAGGTAGATACGCAGTATTTT. It specifies CASSPRTGGEVDTQYF.

The genes are TRBV30 and TRBJ2-5; 9 bases are shared with TRBD2. V dropped 1 base and J dropped 7; count of bases not matched to a gene: 10. The germline V gene has CDR1 GTSNPN and CDR2 SVGIG (reference sequence). The CDR3 consists of 15 residues. CDR3 amino acids: CAWSGLAGAIGTQYF. In DNA form, the CDR3 reads TGTGCCTGGAGTGGGTTAGCGGGGGCCATCGGGACCCAGTACTTC. Full variable domain (outside the CDR3, taken from reference TRBV30 and TRBJ2-5): SQTIHQWPATLVQPVGSPLSLECTVEGTSNPNLYWYRQAAGRGLQLLFYSVGIGQISSEVPQNLSASRPQDRQFILSSKKLLLSDSGFYLCAWSGLAGAIGTQYFGPGTRLLVL.

The chain couples TRBV7-7 to TRBJ2-1, with D possibly being TRBD1 (8 bases). Deletions cut 0 bases from V and 13 bases from J, with 19 bases between. The germline V gene has CDR1 SSHAT and CDR2 FNYEAQ (reference sequence). The length of the CDR3 is 15 residues. The CDR3 DNA is TGTGCCAGCAGCTTAGCTACAGGGGGGGCCTCTGTACAGTTCTTC. This gives the protein CASSLATGGASVQFF. Variable domain in full (rest from reference TRBV7-7 and TRBJ2-1): GAGVSQSPRYKVTKRGQDVTLRCDPISSHATLYWYQQALGQGPEFLTYFNYEAQPDKSGLPSDRFSAERPEGSISTLTIQRTEQRDSAMYRCASSLATGGASVQFFGPGTRLTVL.

This chain uses TRBV27 with TRBJ2-7, with 7 bases fitting TRBD1. Germline trimming cut 4 bases from V and 3 bases from J; bases unmatched to any gene: 3. Germline V gene sequence: CDR1 MNHEY, CDR2 SMNVEV (reference sequence). This CDR3 spans 13 amino acids. The chain's CDR3 is CASSYNRGYEQYF. The CDR3 region has the DNA TGTGCCAGCAGTTACAACAGGGGCTACGAGCAGTACTTC.